The sequence of this T cell receptor beta chain was determined in a study of blood T cell repertoires in COVID-19. On the study more broadly: Sites across the United States, Italy and Spain contributed samples from acute and convalescent COVID-19. The analysed material was cDNA or gDNA that came from T cells, B-cell-depleted T cells, or PBMCs.

With V trimmed by 2 bases and J by 9 bases, 5 bases remained unmatched. In germline, CDR1 is SGHNT, CDR2 YYREEE (reference sequence). The CDR3 runs to 14 residues. The authors' processing: How many nucleated cells were present was estimated from reference gene primer amplification. Method: immunoSEQ multiplex PCR; TCRdb's copy keeps in-frame clones and lacks some. V, J and clone size are those of that table, while D and trimming were read from the DNA. The repertoire has about 120,000 clones, roughly 79% of them found once; the top ten carry 2.3%. This clone was seen a handful of times. Sequenced material: peripheral blood. The TCR comes from an older man with acute or convalescent COVID-19. This sequence joins TRBV5-4 and TRBJ1-6; 7 bases fit TRBD1. DNA for the CDR3: TGTGCCAGCAGCTTAGGACAGGACGGTTCACCCCTCCACTTT. It is translated as CASSLGQDGSPLHF.